The rows below give T cell receptor beta chains drawn from one sample of a study of OX40 agonist ivuxolimab in advanced cancers. Repertoires were generated with immunoSEQ multiplex PCR, while TCRdb's copy carries only in-frame clones and drops some. The sample holds tens of thousands of clones, about 77% seen once. The input for sequencing was CD4+ or CD8+ T cells sorted from blood, taken in a trial of the OX40 agonist ivuxolimab. The receptors derive from an adult with an advanced solid tumor such as melanoma, head and neck, liver or kidney cancer. Both conserved end residues are part of each CDR3. Each record gives: clone size, D gene, V gene, J gene, CDR3 protein, CDR3 DNA. D genes are given only for firm matches. Size is omitted from some rows. Given values are once, few, many or a class for expanded clones.

.	TRBD1	TRBV7-2	TRBJ2-5	CASSLGDRGGETQYF	TGTGCCAGCAGCTTAGGGGACAGGGGGGGAGAGACCCAGTACTTC
.	.	TRBV10-3	TRBJ2-3	CASLFGAGADTQYF	TGTGCCTCCCTCTTCGGGGCAGGAGCAGATACGCAGTATTTT
once	.	TRBV6-1	TRBJ1-6	CASSAGPYNSPLHF	TGTGCCAGCAGCGCGGGGCCCTATAATTCACCCCTCCACTTT
.	.	TRBV5-6	TRBJ1-6	CASSLRGRQVYPLHF	TGTGCCAGCAGCTTGAGGGGACGTCAGGTCTACCCCCTCCACTTT
.	.	TRBV5-1	TRBJ1-1	CASTGGASRRETEAFF	TGCGCCAGCACCGGCGGGGCCTCACGGAGAGAGACTGAAGCTTTCTTT
.	.	TRBV14	TRBJ2-1	CASSLTGPLYNEQFF	TGTGCCAGCAGCCTCACAGGGCCCCTCTACAATGAGCAGTTCTTC
.	.	TRBV7-6	TRBJ2-4	CASSLDRGRMTKNIQYF	TGTGCCAGCAGCTTAGACAGAGGTCGGATGACCAAAAACATTCAGTACTTC
.	.	TRBV19	TRBJ1-6	CATTRSSSSYNSPLHF	TGTGCCACCACGAGGTCCTCGAGCTCCTATAATTCACCCCTCCACTTT
.	.	TRBV11-2	TRBJ1-3	CASAPLFGSGNTIYF	TGTGCCAGCGCTCCCCTTTTTGGGTCTGGAAACACCATATATTTT
.	.	TRBV4-2	TRBJ1-2	CASSQGTAASGYTF	TGTGCCAGCAGCCAAGGGACAGCGGCCTCGGGCTACACCTTC
.	.	TRBV6-5	TRBJ1-1	CASSYSGVGSTEAFF	TGTGCCAGCAGTTACTCGGGGGTTGGGAGCACTGAAGCTTTCTTT
.	.	TRBV4-2	TRBJ1-2	CASSQAGGGGNYGYTF	TGTGCCAGCAGCCAAGCCGGGGGAGGAGGGAACTATGGCTACACCTTC
.	.	TRBV11-2	TRBJ2-1	CASSFQSGQVEQFF	TGTGCCAGCAGCTTTCAATCAGGGCAAGTAGAGCAGTTCTTC
.	.	TRBV5-1	TRBJ1-2	CASSGDGSGGYGYTF	TGCGCCAGCAGCGGGGACGGCTCCGGAGGATATGGCTACACCTTC
.	.	TRBV7-2	TRBJ1-6	CASSPRGNDNSPLHF	TGTGCCAGCAGCCCTAGGGGGAATGATAATTCACCCCTCCACTTT
.	.	TRBV6-1	TRBJ1-2	CASTPYGAGKTGYTF	TGTGCCAGCACCCCCTACGGGGCAGGGAAAACTGGCTACACCTTC
.	.	TRBV5-1	TRBJ1-5	CASSLGPPREPQHF	TGCGCCAGCAGCTTGGGGCCACCCCGTGAGCCCCAGCATTTT
once	.	TRBV11-1	TRBJ1-5	CASSLGQGDNQPQHF	TGTGCCAGCAGCTTAGGGCAGGGAGACAATCAGCCCCAGCATTTT
.	TRBD2	TRBV6-1	TRBJ2-5	CASSELAGGPQETQYF	TGTGCCAGCAGTGAACTAGCGGGGGGGCCGCAAGAGACCCAGTACTTC
.	TRBD1	TRBV6-9	TRBJ1-1	CATQFSGQGAGDTEAFF	TGTGCCACCCAATTCTCGGGACAGGGGGCAGGTGACACTGAAGCTTTCTTT
few	.	TRBV18	TRBJ1-6	CASSPRGGSDNSPLHF	TGTGCCAGCTCACCTAGGGGCGGCTCAGATAATTCACCCCTCCACTTT
.	TRBD2	TRBV11-2	TRBJ2-3	CASSLGLAGEGGTDTQYF	TGTGCCAGCAGCCTGGGACTAGCGGGGGAGGGGGGCACAGATACGCAGTATTTT
.	.	TRBV12-5	TRBJ2-1	CASGFRNNEQFF	TGTGCTAGTGGTTTTAGAAACAATGAGCAGTTCTTC
.	.	TRBV7-9	TRBJ1-1	CASSFSVAVITEAFF	TGTGCCAGCAGCTTCTCGGTGGCAGTTATCACTGAAGCTTTCTTT
once	TRBD2	TRBV10-3	TRBJ2-2	CAIGGEKTGELFF	TGTGCCATCGGGGGGGAAAAGACCGGGGAGCTGTTTTTT
.	.	TRBV5-4	TRBJ2-1	CASSSGTSRNNEQFF	TGTGCCAGCAGTTCCGGGACTTCCAGAAACAATGAGCAGTTCTTC
.	TRBD1	TRBV6-1	TRBJ1-2	CASSETQRQGIGGYTF	TGTGCCAGCAGTGAAACTCAGAGACAGGGGATAGGGGGCTACACCTTC
.	TRBD1	TRBV2	TRBJ1-3	CASRDRQGTVNTIYF	TGTGCCAGCAGGGACCGACAGGGGACTGTAAACACCATATATTTT
.	.	TRBV15	TRBJ2-7	CATSRDLGGTEQYF	TGTGCCACCAGCAGAGATTTAGGGGGGACCGAGCAGTACTTC
.	.	TRBV21-1	TRBJ1-3	CASSRGAPSGNTIYF	TGTGCCAGCAGCAGGGGGGCCCCCTCTGGAAACACCATATATTTT
few	.	TRBV2	TRBJ2-5	CASSPEETQYF	TGTGCCAGCAGCCCTGAAGAGACCCAGTACTTC
.	TRBD2	TRBV2	TRBJ2-5	CASSERIAGGRETQYF	TGTGCCAGCAGTGAACGGATAGCGGGGGGGCGGGAGACCCAGTACTTC
.	TRBD2	TRBV7-2	TRBJ2-1	CASGSGGAGEQFF	TGTGCCAGCGGTAGCGGGGGGGCCGGTGAGCAGTTCTTC
.	TRBD2	TRBV7-2	TRBJ2-7	CASSPSAGDSYEQYF	TGTGCCAGCAGCCCCTCTGCGGGGGACTCCTACGAGCAGTACTTC
.	TRBD2	TRBV5-1	TRBJ2-1	CASSRLAGEYNEQFF	TGCGCCAGCAGCAGACTAGCGGGGGAGTACAATGAGCAGTTCTTC
.	TRBD1	TRBV6-6	TRBJ1-1	CASRGQGATEAFF	TGTGCCAGCAGAGGACAGGGGGCCACTGAAGCTTTCTTT
few	.	TRBV4-2	TRBJ2-1	CASSPEDGGAFNEQFF	TGTGCCAGCAGCCCGGAGGATGGGGGGGCCTTCAATGAGCAGTTCTTC
.	.	TRBV21-1	TRBJ2-5	CASSEWYF	TGTGCCAGCAGCGAATGGTACTTC
.	.	TRBV15	TRBJ1-1	CATSPRGLKWGTEAFF	TGTGCCACCAGCCCGCGCGGGCTAAAATGGGGCACTGAAGCTTTCTTT
.	.	TRBV7-2	TRBJ2-1	CASSLEGGRARQFF	TGTGCCAGCAGCTTAGAGGGTGGTCGGGCAAGGCAGTTCTTC
.	.	TRBV27	TRBJ2-6	CASREDKSTGANVLTF	TGTGCCAGCAGGGAGGACAAGTCCACTGGGGCCAACGTCCTGACTTTC
.	.	TRBV7-3	TRBJ2-7	CASSQDSNYEQYF	TGTGCCAGCAGCCAGGACAGCAATTACGAGCAGTACTTC
.	TRBD1	TRBV10-3	TRBJ2-1	CAIRGGQGSYNEQFF	TGTGCCATCAGAGGAGGACAGGGCTCCTACAATGAGCAGTTCTTC
.	.	TRBV11-3	TRBJ1-1	CASSVNGAEAFF	TGTGCCAGCAGCGTGAACGGGGCTGAAGCTTTCTTT
.	.	TRBV4-3	TRBJ1-6	CASRRADVYNSPLHF	TGCGCCAGCAGGAGGGCTGATGTCTATAATTCACCCCTCCACTTT
.	.	TRBV6-1	TRBJ2-5	CASNTGGAGETQYF	TGTGCCAGCAACACAGGGGGGGCCGGGGAGACCCAGTACTTC
.	.	TRBV2	TRBJ2-3	CASSEEGGYRDTQYF	TGTGCCAGCAGTGAAGAGGGGGGGTATAGAGATACGCAGTATTTT
.	.	TRBV7-6	TRBJ2-3	CASSLRPKGGTNSDTQYF	TGTGCCAGCAGCCTACGTCCGAAGGGTGGAACGAACTCAGATACGCAGTATTTT
.	.	TRBV18	TRBJ1-4	CASSREATTNEKLFF	TGTGCCAGCTCACGTGAGGCAACAACTAATGAAAAACTGTTTTTT